This is a list of T cell receptor beta chains from one sample in a study of T-cell memory formation after mild COVID-19. Using its own MiXCR run on the 5' RACE reads, TCRdb lists one record per CDR3 protein. The sample includes around 340,000 distinct CDR3 sequences, roughly 15% of them seen just once. The source material was PBMCs or a T cell subset sorted from them (not recorded which). All receptors derive from a man aged 18 to 35 who had mild COVID-19 (a few samples of this study predate the infection). Cell type and time point are not known. CDR3s include the opening cysteine and the closing phenylalanine or tryptophan. The D gene is left open where the match is weak. Size tells how often a clone was seen (once, few, many) or the class of an expanded clone, and some rows leave it out.

>TRBJ2-3|TRBV7-9|TRBD1|-
TGTGCCAGCAGCTGGGGCCGGACAGGGGGCACAGATACGCAGTATTTT
CASSWGRTGGTDTQYF
>TRBJ2-3|TRBV4-1|TRBD2|-
TGCGCCAGCAGCCGAAAAACTAGCGGGGGGGCCATTGATACGCAGTATTTT
CASSRKTSGGAIDTQYF
>TRBJ2-4|TRBV15|-|few
TGTGCCACCAGCGGACCGAAAAGGGACATTCAGTACTTC
CATSGPKRDIQYF
>TRBJ2-3|TRBV9|-|-
TGTGCCAGCAGCTCGGACTCATCAGATACGCAGTATTTT
CASSSDSSDTQYF
>TRBJ1-2|TRBV25-1|TRBD1|-
TGTGCCAGCAGTGAAGGGGGACAGGTGAACTATGGCTACACCTTC
CASSEGGQVNYGYTF
>TRBJ2-7|TRBV7-8|-|-
TGTGCCAGCAGCTTAGCGCCAGGGATCTACGAGCAGTACTTC
CASSLAPGIYEQYF
>TRBJ2-3|TRBV4-2|-|-
TGTGCCAGCAGCCGTTCGTTGTACACAGATACGCAGTATTTT
CASSRSLYTDTQYF
>TRBJ2-6|TRBV27|-|-
TGTGCCAGCACCAACTCTGGGGCCAACGTCCTGACTTTC
CASTNSGANVLTF
>TRBJ1-6|TRBV5-1|TRBD1|few
TGCGCCAGCAGCCGCGACAGGGGACACGATAATTCACCCCTCCACTTT
CASSRDRGHDNSPLHF
>TRBJ2-1|TRBV20-1|TRBD2|many
TGCAGTGCCACCAGACTAGCGGGGGGAGACAATGAGCAGTTCTTC
CSATRLAGGDNEQFF
>TRBJ2-3|TRBV27|TRBD2|-
TGTGCCACCAACGGGGGGGCCACAGATACGCAGTATTTT
CATNGGATDTQYF
>TRBJ2-7|TRBV7-2|-|many
TGTGCCAGCAGCTTAGGAGCAGGGAACTACGAGCAGTACTTC
CASSLGAGNYEQYF
>TRBJ1-5|TRBV19|-|few
TGTGCCAGTAGGGTCACCGGCGGTCAGCCCCAGCATTTT
CASRVTGGQPQHF
>TRBJ2-1|TRBV7-9|TRBD1|few
TGTGCCAGCAGCTTGACGGGACAGGGGCAGTTCTTC
CASSLTGQGQFF
>TRBJ1-1|TRBV29-1|-|few
TGCAGCGTTGTCGGGGCTGGGGGGATACTGGAAGCTTTCTTT
CSVVGAGGILEAFF
>TRBJ2-1|TRBV29-1|-|many
TGCAGCGACGCGCGGGGTACCTCCTACAATGAGCAGTTCTTC
CSDARGTSYNEQFF
>TRBJ2-3|TRBV7-8|-|-
TGTGCCAGCAGCTTAAGTTGGAGTTCGGCGCAGTATTTT
CASSLSWSSAQYF
>TRBJ1-5|TRBV19|TRBD1|-
TGTGCCAGTAAAGTATGGGACAGGGATAGCAATCAGCCCCAGCATTTT
CASKVWDRDSNQPQHF
>TRBJ2-2|TRBV3-1|-|few
TGTGCCAGCAGCCACTGGGGACAAAACACCGGGGAGCTGTTTTTT
CASSHWGQNTGELFF
>TRBJ1-2|TRBV13|-|-
TGTGCCAGCAGGCCCGCAGGCTCTAACTATGGCTACACCTTC
CASRPAGSNYGYTF
>TRBJ2-2|TRBV15|-|-
TGTGCCACCAGCAGAGTGCAGTACACCGGGGAGCTGTTTTTT
CATSRVQYTGELFF
>TRBJ1-1|TRBV6-6|TRBD1|-
TGTGCCAGCAGTTACAGGGGGACAGGGTGGGATACTGAAGCTTTCTTT
CASSYRGTGWDTEAFF
>TRBJ2-1|TRBV10-2|-|-
TGCGCCAGCCTGAGGGGCCCGGGGGTCTCCTACAATGAGCAGTTCTTC
CASLRGPGVSYNEQFF
>TRBJ2-1|TRBV28|-|few
TGTGCCAGCAGTTCCATCAGGACGGGGAAGCAGTTCTTC
CASSSIRTGKQFF
>TRBJ2-3|TRBV4-1|-|few
TGCGCCAGCAGCCAAGCGACCGGTTCAGATACGCAGTATTTT
CASSQATGSDTQYF
>TRBJ2-5|TRBV7-9|TRBD2|-
TGTGCCAGCAGCTTATGGGGGGGAGAGAGCCAGTACTTC
CASSLWGGESQYF
>TRBJ1-1|TRBV18|TRBD1|few
TGTGCCAGCTCGCCACTTGCTGTTTCAGGGGGGAACACTGAAGCTTTCTTT
CASSPLAVSGGNTEAFF
>TRBJ2-7|TRBV6-5|TRBD1|many
TGTGCCAGCAGTGCCGGGACAGGGAGGTACGAGCAGTACTTC
CASSAGTGRYEQYF
>TRBJ1-6|TRBV27|-|few
TGTGCCAGCAGTTTATTGGGGACCCCCCTCCACTTT
CASSLLGTPLHF
>TRBJ2-3|TRBV7-3|-|many
TGTGCCAGCAGCCGAGGGCAGGGAGCCCTCACAGATACGCAGTATTTT
CASSRGQGALTDTQYF
>TRBJ2-7|TRBV6-2/TRBV6-3|-|-
TGTGCCAGCAGTTACTCGGGCGCCGCTCGGGACGAGCAGTACTTC
CASSYSGAARDEQYF
>TRBJ2-7|TRBV7-2|TRBD1|many
TGTGCCAGCAGCTCTCTTGACAGGGGGTCCTACGAGCAGTACTTC
CASSSLDRGSYEQYF
>TRBJ2-5|TRBV9|-|-
TGTGCCAGCAGCGTAGGCATGGGGGAGACCCAGTACTTC
CASSVGMGETQYF
>TRBJ1-4|TRBV18|-|-
TGTGCCAGCTCACCACAGGGGAAAGGAGAAAAACTGTTTTTT
CASSPQGKGEKLFF
>TRBJ2-7|TRBV4-2|-|many
TGTGCCAGCAGCCAAGACTCCACCTCCGGGACTCGAATTTACGAGCAGTACTTC
CASSQDSTSGTRIYEQYF
>TRBJ2-7|TRBV7-6|TRBD2|few
TGTGCCAGCAGCCTAACTAGCGGGGGGTCCTACGAGCAGTACTTC
CASSLTSGGSYEQYF
>TRBJ1-1|TRBV7-3|-|few
TGTGCCAGCAGCCGCGGGGGGCTCGCTGAAGCTTTCTTT
CASSRGGLAEAFF
>TRBJ2-1|TRBV7-9|TRBD2|few
TGTGCCAGCAGCTTACTCGGGAGGTACAATGAGCAGTTCTTC
CASSLLGRYNEQFF
>TRBJ2-3|TRBV4-3|-|-
TGCGCCAGCAGCCAAGACAGGGTAAGAGCAGATACGCAGTATTTT
CASSQDRVRADTQYF
>TRBJ2-3|TRBV6-1|TRBD2|few
TGTGCCAGCAAGTATACTAGCGTAGGCGCAGATACGCAGTATTTT
CASKYTSVGADTQYF
>TRBJ1-2|TRBV4-3|-|-
TGCGCCAGCAGCCAAGAATGGGGCGTGTATGGCTACACCTTC
CASSQEWGVYGYTF
>TRBJ2-2|TRBV7-8|-|-
TGTGCCAGCCCCAGGGGGGTCACCGGGGAGCTGTTTTTT
CASPRGVTGELFF
>TRBJ1-1|TRBV6-5|-|-
TGTGCCAGCAGGGTGGGGGGGCCTAGGAACACTGAAGCTTTCTTT
CASRVGGPRNTEAFF
>TRBJ2-4|TRBV4-2|-|many
TGTGCCAGCAGCCAAGAGGGTAGGGGGGTCAAGGACTTC
CASSQEGRGVKDF
>TRBJ2-3|TRBV4-1|-|few
TGCGCCAGCAGCCAAGCCGACAGCACAGATACGCAGTATTTT
CASSQADSTDTQYF
>TRBJ2-2|TRBV9|-|-
TGTGCCAGCAGCGCCCCGGGGCGGGGGCTTGACGGGGAGCTGTTTTTT
CASSAPGRGLDGELFF
>TRBJ1-1|TRBV12-3/TRBV12-4|-|-
TGTGCCGCCAGCAGTCTGGACAGCGAGAAAGCTTTCTTT
CAASSLDSEKAFF
>TRBJ2-1|TRBV4-3|-|few
TGCGCCAGCAGCCAAGAGGGGCTAGGGGGCAATGAGCAGTTCTTC
CASSQEGLGGNEQFF
>TRBJ2-5|TRBV5-1|-|-
TGCGCCAGCAGCTTGCCCGGGACGCAACAAGAGACCCAGTACTTC
CASSLPGTQQETQYF
>TRBJ2-3|TRBV6-2/TRBV6-3|TRBD2|few
TGTGCCAGCACCAGCTCATATGCGGGGGAAGATACGCAGTATTTT
CASTSSYAGEDTQYF